These T cell receptor beta chains were read from a single sample in a study of technical replicates of blood from several donors. TCRdb's table, derived via immunoSEQ multiplex PCR, lists solely in-frame clones and lacks some. The sample lists approximately 81,000 clones; around 96% were seen once. Input material: T cells isolated from PBMCs. The origin of the receptors is a human donor in good health. CDR3s include the opening cysteine and the closing phenylalanine or tryptophan. A D gene is named only where the DNA matches it firmly. Clone size appears in some rows only: once, few, many, or a class for an expanded clone.

>.|TRBV28|.|TRBJ2-2
CAGQGGTGELFF
TGTGCCGGTCAGGGGGGAACCGGGGAGCTGTTTTTT
>.|TRBV7-9|.|TRBJ1-2
CASSPKSSIQGDGYTF
TGTGCCAGCAGCCCCAAATCGAGTATCCAAGGAGATGGCTACACCTTC
>TRBD2|TRBV9|.|TRBJ2-3
CASSRSGRGTDTQYF
TGTGCCAGCAGTCGTAGCGGGAGAGGCACAGATACGCAGTATTTT
>TRBD2|TRBV27|once|TRBJ2-7
CASSLLAGGYEQYF
TGTGCCAGCAGTTTACTAGCGGGCGGTTACGAGCAGTACTTC
>TRBD1|TRBV5-4|once|TRBJ1-2
CASTRGIDHGYTF
TGTGCCAGCACCAGGGGGATCGATCATGGCTACACCTTC
>TRBD1|TRBV10-2|.|TRBJ2-5
CASCPGQGVLRETQYF
TGCGCCAGTTGTCCGGGACAGGGGGTTCTAAGGGAGACCCAGTACTTC
>.|TRBV5-1|.|TRBJ2-1
CASSLRQGNNEQFF
TGCGCCAGCAGCTTGCGGCAGGGGAACAATGAGCAGTTCTTC
>.|TRBV30|.|TRBJ2-5
CAWSYILARETQYF
TGTGCCTGGAGTTATATCCTAGCCAGGGAGACCCAGTACTTC
>TRBD2|TRBV28|.|TRBJ2-7
CASSLLRGAHSYEQYF
TGTGCCAGCAGTTTATTGCGGGGGGCCCACTCCTACGAGCAGTACTTC
>TRBD2|TRBV28|.|TRBJ2-7
CATTSGSYEQYF
TGTGCCACCACTAGCGGGAGTTACGAGCAGTACTTC
>TRBD1|TRBV27|.|TRBJ2-1
CASSVDRVPYNEQFF
TGTGCCAGCAGTGTCGACAGGGTTCCCTACAATGAGCAGTTCTTC
>TRBD2|TRBV7-8|.|TRBJ2-1
CASRRGRSGGSYNEQFF
TGTGCCAGCAGGAGGGGACGTAGCGGGGGCTCCTACAATGAGCAGTTCTTC
>TRBD2|TRBV7-2|.|TRBJ2-7
CASSPGLAGSYEQYF
TGTGCCAGCAGCCCTGGACTAGCGGGAAGCTACGAGCAGTACTTC
>.|TRBV28|once|TRBJ1-5
CASSSLTNSNQPQHF
TGTGCCAGCAGTTCTCTGACTAATAGCAATCAGCCCCAGCATTTT
>TRBD2|TRBV9|once|TRBJ2-2
CASSVRLGLAGSGELFF
TGTGCCAGCAGCGTCAGGCTGGGACTAGCGGGATCCGGGGAGCTGTTTTTT
>.|TRBV29-1|.|TRBJ2-7
CSVEGTASYEQYF
TGCAGCGTTGAAGGGACAGCTTCCTACGAGCAGTACTTC
>.|TRBV5-6|once|TRBJ1-5
CASSLRYYRNQPQHF
TGTGCCAGCAGCTTGCGTTACTATAGGAATCAGCCCCAGCATTTT
>TRBD1|TRBV19|.|TRBJ1-5
CASSITGVKSNQPQHF
TGTGCCAGTAGTATCACAGGGGTGAAGAGCAATCAGCCCCAGCATTTT
>.|TRBV4-2|.|TRBJ2-3
CASSQESSLDTQYF
TGTGCCAGCAGCCAAGAATCTAGCTTGGATACGCAGTATTTT
>TRBD1|TRBV6-5|.|TRBJ1-1
CASSYLIQGANTEAFF
TGTGCCAGCAGTTACCTCATACAGGGGGCCAACACTGAAGCTTTCTTT
>TRBD2|TRBV4-2|.|TRBJ2-1
CASSQGLGNEQFF
TGTGCCAGCAGCCAGGGACTAGGGAATGAGCAGTTCTTC
>TRBD2|TRBV9|.|TRBJ2-1
CASSVGSAGGGNEQFF
TGTGCCAGCAGCGTAGGTTCGGCGGGGGGGGGCAATGAGCAGTTCTTC
>.|TRBV7-2|.|TRBJ1-1
CASSLEWGLEAFF
TGTGCCAGCAGCTTAGAGTGGGGACTTGAAGCTTTCTTT
>.|TRBV11-3|once|TRBJ1-1
CASSLRTAYNTEAFF
TGTGCCAGCAGCTTGCGGACAGCCTACAACACTGAAGCTTTCTTT
>.|TRBV2|.|TRBJ2-2
CASKGSESGELFF
TGTGCCAGCAAAGGTAGCGAAAGCGGGGAGCTGTTTTTT
>TRBD2|TRBV7-9|.|TRBJ2-1
CASSPRRGTSGRYEQFF
TGTGCCAGCAGCCCGAGACGCGGGACTAGCGGGAGATATGAGCAGTTCTTC
>.|TRBV28|.|TRBJ1-2
CASSPRSYGYTF
TGTGCCAGCAGTCCAAGGAGCTATGGCTACACCTTC
>TRBD1|TRBV6-6|.|TRBJ2-7
CASNTLTGKGGEQYF
TGTGCCAGCAATACCCTGACAGGGAAGGGCGGCGAGCAGTACTTC
>.|TRBV7-8|.|TRBJ1-1
CASSLDDWNTEAFF
TGTGCCAGCAGCTTAGACGACTGGAACACTGAAGCTTTCTTT